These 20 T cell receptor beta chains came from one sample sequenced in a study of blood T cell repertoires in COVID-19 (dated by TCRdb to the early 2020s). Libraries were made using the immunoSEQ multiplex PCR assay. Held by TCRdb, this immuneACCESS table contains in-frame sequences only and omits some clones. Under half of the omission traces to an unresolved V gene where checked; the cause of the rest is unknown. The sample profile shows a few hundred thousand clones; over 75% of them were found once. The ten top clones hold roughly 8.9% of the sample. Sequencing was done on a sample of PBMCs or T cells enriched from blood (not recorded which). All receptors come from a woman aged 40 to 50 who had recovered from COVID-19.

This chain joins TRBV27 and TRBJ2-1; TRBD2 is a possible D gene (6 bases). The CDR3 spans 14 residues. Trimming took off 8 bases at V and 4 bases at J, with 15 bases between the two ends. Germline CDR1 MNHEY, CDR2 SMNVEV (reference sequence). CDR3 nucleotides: TGTGCCAGCCAAGCGGGCGTTCCTTACAATGAGCAGTTCTTC. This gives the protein CASQAGVPYNEQFF.

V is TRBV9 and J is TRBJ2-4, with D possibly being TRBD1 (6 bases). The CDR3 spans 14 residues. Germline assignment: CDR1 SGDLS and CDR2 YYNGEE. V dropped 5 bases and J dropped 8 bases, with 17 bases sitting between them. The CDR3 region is CASSHPDRIDIQYF. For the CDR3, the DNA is TGTGCCAGCAGTCACCCCGACAGGATTGACATTCAGTACTTC.

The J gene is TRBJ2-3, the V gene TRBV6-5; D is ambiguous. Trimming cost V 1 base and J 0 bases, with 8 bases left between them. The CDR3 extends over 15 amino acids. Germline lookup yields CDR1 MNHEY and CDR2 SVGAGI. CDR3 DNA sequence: TGTGCCAGCAGTTACTTGGCATTTAGCACAGATACGCAGTATTTT. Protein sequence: CASSYLAFSTDTQYF.

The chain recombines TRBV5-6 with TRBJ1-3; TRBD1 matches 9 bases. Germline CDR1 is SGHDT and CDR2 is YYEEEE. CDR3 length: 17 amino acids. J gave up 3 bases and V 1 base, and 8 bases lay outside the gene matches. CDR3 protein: CASSLTGQGAYGNTIYF. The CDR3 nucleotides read TGTGCCAGCAGCTTGACGGGACAGGGTGCATATGGAAACACCATATATTTT.

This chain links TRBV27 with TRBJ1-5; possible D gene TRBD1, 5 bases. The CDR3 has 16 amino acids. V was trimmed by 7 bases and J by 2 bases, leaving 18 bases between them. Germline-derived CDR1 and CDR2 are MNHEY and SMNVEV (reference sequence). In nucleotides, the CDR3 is TGTGCCAGCAAACAAGGCAGGGCGCACGGCAATCAGCCCCAGCATTTT. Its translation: CASKQGRAHGNQPQHF.

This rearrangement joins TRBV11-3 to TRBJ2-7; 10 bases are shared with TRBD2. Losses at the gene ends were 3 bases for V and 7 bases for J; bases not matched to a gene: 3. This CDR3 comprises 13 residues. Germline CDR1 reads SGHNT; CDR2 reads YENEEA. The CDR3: CASSFQLAGEQYF. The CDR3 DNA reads TGTGCCAGCAGCTTCCAACTAGCGGGAGAGCAGTACTTC.

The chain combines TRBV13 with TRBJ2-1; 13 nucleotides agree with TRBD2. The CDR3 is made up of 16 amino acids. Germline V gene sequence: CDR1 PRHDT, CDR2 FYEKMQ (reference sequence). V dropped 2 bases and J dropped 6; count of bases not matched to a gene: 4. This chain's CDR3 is CASSLIWTSGSNEQFF. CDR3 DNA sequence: TGTGCCAGCAGCTTAATCTGGACTAGCGGGAGCAATGAGCAGTTCTTC.

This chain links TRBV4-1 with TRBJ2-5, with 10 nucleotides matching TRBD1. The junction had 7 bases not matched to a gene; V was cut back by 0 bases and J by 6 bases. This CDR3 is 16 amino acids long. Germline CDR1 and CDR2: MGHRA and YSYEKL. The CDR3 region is CASSQDTGQGTKTQYF. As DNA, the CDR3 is TGCGCCAGCAGCCAAGACACGGGACAGGGGACTAAGACCCAGTACTTC.

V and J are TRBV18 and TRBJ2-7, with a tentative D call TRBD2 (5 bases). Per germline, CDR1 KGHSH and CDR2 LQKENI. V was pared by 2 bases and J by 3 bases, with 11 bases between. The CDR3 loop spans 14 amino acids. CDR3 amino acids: CASSPGRDLYEQYF. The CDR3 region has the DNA TGTGCCAGCTCACCAGGCCGGGATCTCTACGAGCAGTACTTC.

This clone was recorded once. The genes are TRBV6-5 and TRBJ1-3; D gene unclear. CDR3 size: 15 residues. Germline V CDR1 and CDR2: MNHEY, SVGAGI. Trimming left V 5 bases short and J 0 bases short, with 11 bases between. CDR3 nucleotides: TGTGCCAGCAGTCTGCGCATAGACTCTGGAAACACCATATATTTT. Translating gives CASSLRIDSGNTIYF.

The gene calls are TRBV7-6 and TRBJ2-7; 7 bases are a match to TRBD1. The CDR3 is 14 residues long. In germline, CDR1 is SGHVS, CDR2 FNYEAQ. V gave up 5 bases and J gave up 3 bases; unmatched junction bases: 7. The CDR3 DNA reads TGTGCCAGCAGCAAACGACAGGGCTTCTACGAGCAGTACTTC. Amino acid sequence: CASSKRQGFYEQYF.

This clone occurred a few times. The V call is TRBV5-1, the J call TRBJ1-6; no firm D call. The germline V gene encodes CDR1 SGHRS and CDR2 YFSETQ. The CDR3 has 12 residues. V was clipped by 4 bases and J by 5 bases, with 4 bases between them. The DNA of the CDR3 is TGCGCCAGCAGCCTAAATAATTCACCCCTCCACTTT. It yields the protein CASSLNNSPLHF.

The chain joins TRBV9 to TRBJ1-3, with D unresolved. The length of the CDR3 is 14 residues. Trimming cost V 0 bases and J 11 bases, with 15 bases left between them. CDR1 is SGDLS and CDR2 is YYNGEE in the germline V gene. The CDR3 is CASSVAPAGSAIYF. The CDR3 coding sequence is TGTGCCAGCAGCGTAGCCCCCGCGGGGAGCGCCATATATTTT.

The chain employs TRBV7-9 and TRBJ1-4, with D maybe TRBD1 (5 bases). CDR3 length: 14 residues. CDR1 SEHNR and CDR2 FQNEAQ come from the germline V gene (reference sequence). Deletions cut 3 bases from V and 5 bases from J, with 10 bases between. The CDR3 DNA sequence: TGTGCCAGCAGCTTGGGGGGAGGAAATGAAAAACTGTTTTTT. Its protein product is CASSLGGGNEKLFF.

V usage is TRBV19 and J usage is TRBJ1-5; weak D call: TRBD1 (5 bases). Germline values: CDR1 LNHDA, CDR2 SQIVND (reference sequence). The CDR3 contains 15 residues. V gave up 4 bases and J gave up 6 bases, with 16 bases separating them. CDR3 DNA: TGTGCCAGTAGTACACCCGAAAGGGGCGTTCAGCCCCAGCATTTT. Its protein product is CASSTPERGVQPQHF.

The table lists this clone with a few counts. Here the CDR3 DNA reads TGTGCCAGTTTACAGGGGGCTGTCGCTGAAGCTTTCTTT. It translates to CASLQGAVAEAFF. V and J are TRBV28 and TRBJ1-1; 9 nucleotides line up with TRBD1. The CDR3 covers 13 residues. V was pared by 9 bases and J by 6 bases, with 8 bases of the junction left unmatched. The germline V gene encodes CDR1 MDHEN and CDR2 SYDVKM. Full variable domain (remainder filled in from reference TRBV28 and TRBJ1-1): DVKVTQSSRYLVKRTGEKVFLECVQDMDHENMFWYRQDPGLGLRLIYFSYDVKMKEKGDIPEGYSVSREKKERFSLILESASTNQTSMYLCASLQGAVAEAFFGQGTRLTVV.

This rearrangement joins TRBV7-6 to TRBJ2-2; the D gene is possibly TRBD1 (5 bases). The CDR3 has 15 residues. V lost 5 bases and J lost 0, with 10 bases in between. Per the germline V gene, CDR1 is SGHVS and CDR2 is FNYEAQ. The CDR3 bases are TGTGCCAGCAGCCCCAGGGCCCCGAACACCGGGGAGCTGTTTTTT. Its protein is CASSPRAPNTGELFF.

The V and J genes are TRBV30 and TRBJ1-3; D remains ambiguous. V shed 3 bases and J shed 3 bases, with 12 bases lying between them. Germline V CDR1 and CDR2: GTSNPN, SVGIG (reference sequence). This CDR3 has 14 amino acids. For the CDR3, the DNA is TGTGCCTGGAGCCTAAAGGGAGGTGGAAACACCATATATTTT. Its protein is CAWSLKGGGNTIYF. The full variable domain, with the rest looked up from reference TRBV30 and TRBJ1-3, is SQTIHQWPATLVQPVGSPLSLECTVEGTSNPNLYWYRQAAGRGLQLLFYSVGIGQISSEVPQNLSASRPQDRQFILSSKKLLLSDSGFYLCAWSLKGGGNTIYFGEGSWLTVV.

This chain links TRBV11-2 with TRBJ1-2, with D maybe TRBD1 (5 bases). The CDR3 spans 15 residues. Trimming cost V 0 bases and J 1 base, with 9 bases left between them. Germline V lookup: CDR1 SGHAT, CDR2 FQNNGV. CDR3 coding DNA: TGTGCCAGCAGCTTAGAATGGGGGGATAACTATGGCTACACCTTC. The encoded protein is CASSLEWGDNYGYTF.

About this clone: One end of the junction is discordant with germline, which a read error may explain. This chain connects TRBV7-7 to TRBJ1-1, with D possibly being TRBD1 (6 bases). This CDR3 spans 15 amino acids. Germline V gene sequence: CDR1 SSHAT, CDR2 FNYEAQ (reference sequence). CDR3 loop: CASSPLQGLNTEAFF. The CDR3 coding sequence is TGTGCTAGCAGCCCCTTACAGGGCTTGAACACTGAAGCTTTCTTT.